This T cell receptor (beta chain) stems from a study of cytomegalovirus exposure and HLA in healthy donors. About the study: Across under 450 genotyped donors, 81% landed in the Caucasian-associated ancestry cluster.

Overall study findings and caveats: Further analysis, carried out later, found HLA-associated TCR beta chains more clonally expanded than equally common other chains.

A word on this clone: As yet, its antigen is unknown.

PCR primers comprised 60 Vbeta and 13 Jbeta primers. How the authors handled the data: As a later analysis found, there were 80 million or so unique TCR beta chains, of which roughly 11 million were shared. Profiling relied on immunoSEQ multiplex PCR, and the TCRdb table lists in-frame clones only, not all of them. That table gives V, J and clone size, and the DNA gave D and trimming. The profile shows tens of thousands of clones, roughly 60% of them singletons. Source material: PBMCs. The receptor was isolated from a human donor in good health.

In DNA form, the CDR3 reads TGTGCCAGCAGCCCCGGACAGGGGGCGGTTCTTGGAGGCTACACCTTC. Translating gives CASSPGQGAVLGGYTF. The genes are TRBV5-6 and TRBJ1-2; 11 nucleotides match TRBD1. The V segment lost 4 bases and the J segment 8 bases; nucleotides outside the gene matches: 13. Germline values: CDR1 SGHDT, CDR2 YYEEEE. CDR3 length: 16 amino acids.